This is a list of T cell receptor beta chains from one sample in a study of blood T cell repertoires in COVID-19. Clones were sequenced by immunoSEQ multiplex PCR, and TCRdb holds only the in-frame ones, with some missing. In the table there are about 190,000 clones, about three quarters of which are singletons. Sequenced input: peripheral blood. The receptors originated from a woman older than 75 with active or convalescent COVID-19. The conserved cysteine and the conserved F or W are not part of the CDR3 here. Fields, in order: V gene, J gene, CDR3 protein.

V: TRBV19; J: TRBJ1-4; CDR3: ASSPSGGEKLF
V: TRBV3-1/TRBV3-2; J: TRBJ1-1; CDR3: ASSPQGGTEAF
V: TRBV7-9; J: TRBJ1-1; CDR3: ASSSSWTGNTEAF
V: TRBV18; J: TRBJ1-2; CDR3: ASSHTQGDANYGYT
V: TRBV6-6; J: TRBJ1-4; CDR3: ATRRGETNEKLF
V: TRBV5-1; J: TRBJ1-1; CDR3: ASSMRQGSTEAF
V: TRBV19; J: TRBJ1-6; CDR3: ASSIDNRGQSPLH
V: TRBV5-1; J: TRBJ2-3; CDR3: ASSLGQLDTQY
V: TRBV6-5; J: TRBJ2-1; CDR3: AAVPDRGTLIEQF
V: TRBV4-1; J: TRBJ1-3; CDR3: ASSQEQGFSGNTIY
V: TRBV10-3; J: TRBJ2-7; CDR3: AIMGDRGADEQY
V: TRBV6-2/TRBV6-3; J: TRBJ1-6; CDR3: ASSPDRAGYSPLH
V: TRBV20-1; J: TRBJ1-2; CDR3: SASSDRPGYT